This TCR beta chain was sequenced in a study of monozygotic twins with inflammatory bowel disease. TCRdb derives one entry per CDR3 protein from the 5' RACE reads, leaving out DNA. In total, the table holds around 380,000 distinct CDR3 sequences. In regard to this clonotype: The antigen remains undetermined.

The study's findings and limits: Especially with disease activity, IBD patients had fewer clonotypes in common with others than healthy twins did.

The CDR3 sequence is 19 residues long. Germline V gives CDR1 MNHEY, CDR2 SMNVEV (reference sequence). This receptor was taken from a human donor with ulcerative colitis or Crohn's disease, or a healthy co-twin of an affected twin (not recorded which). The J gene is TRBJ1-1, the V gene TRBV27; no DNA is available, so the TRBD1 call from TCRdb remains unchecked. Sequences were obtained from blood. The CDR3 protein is CASSLWLYDRRNMNTEAFF.